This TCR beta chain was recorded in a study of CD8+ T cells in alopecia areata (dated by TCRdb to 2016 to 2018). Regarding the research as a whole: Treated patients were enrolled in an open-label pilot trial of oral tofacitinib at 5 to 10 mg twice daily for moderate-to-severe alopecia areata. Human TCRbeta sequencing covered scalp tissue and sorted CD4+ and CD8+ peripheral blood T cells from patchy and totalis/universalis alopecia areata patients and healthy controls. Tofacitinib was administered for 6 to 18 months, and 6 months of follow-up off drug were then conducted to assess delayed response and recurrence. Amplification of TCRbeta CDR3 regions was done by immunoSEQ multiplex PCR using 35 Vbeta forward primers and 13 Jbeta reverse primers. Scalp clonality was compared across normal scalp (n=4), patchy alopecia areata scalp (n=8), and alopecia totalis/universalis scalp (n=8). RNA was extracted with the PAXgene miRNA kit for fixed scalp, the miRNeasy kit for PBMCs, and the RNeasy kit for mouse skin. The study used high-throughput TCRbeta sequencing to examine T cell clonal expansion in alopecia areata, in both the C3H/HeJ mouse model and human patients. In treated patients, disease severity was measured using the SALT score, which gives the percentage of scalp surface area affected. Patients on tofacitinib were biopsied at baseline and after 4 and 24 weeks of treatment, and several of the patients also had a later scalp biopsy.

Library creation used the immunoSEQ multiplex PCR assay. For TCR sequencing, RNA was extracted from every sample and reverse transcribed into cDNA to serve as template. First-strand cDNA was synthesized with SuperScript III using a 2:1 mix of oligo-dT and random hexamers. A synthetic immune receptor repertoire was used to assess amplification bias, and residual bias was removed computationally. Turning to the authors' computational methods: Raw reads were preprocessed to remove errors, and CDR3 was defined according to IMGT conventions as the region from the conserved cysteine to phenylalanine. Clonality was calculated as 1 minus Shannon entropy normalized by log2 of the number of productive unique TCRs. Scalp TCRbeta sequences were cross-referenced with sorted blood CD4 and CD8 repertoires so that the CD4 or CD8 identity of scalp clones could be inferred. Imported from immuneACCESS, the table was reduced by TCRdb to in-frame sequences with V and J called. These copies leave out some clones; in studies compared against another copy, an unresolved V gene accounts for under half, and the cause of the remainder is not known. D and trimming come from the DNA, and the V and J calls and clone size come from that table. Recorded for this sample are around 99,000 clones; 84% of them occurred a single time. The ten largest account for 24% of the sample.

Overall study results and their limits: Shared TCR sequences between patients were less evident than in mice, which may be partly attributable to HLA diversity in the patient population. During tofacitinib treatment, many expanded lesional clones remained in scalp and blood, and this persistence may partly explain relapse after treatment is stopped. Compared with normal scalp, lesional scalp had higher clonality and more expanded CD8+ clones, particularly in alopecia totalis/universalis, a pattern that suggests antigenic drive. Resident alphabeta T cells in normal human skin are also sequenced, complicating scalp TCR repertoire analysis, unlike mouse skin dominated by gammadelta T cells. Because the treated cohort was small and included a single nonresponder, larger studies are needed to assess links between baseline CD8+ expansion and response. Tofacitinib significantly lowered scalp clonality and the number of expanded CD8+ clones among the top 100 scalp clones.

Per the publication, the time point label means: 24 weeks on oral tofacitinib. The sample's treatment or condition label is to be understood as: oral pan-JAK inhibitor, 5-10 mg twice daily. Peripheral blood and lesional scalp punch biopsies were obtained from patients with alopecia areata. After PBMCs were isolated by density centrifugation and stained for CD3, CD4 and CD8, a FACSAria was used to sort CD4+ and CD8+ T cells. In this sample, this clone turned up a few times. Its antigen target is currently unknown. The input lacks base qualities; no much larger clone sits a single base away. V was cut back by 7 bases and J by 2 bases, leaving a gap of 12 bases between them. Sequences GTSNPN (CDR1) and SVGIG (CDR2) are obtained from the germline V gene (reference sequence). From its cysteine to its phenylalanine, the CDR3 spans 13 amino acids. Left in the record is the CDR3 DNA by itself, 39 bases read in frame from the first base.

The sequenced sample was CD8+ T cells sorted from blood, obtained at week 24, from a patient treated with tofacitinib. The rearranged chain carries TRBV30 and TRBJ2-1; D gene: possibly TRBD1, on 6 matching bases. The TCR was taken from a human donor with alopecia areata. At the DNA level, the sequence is TGTGCCTCAGAGGGGGATACCTACAATGAGCAGTTCTTC. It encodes CASEGDTYNEQFF. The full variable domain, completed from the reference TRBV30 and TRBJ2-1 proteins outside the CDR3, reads SQTIHQWPATLVQPVGSPLSLECTVEGTSNPNLYWYRQAAGRGLQLLFYSVGIGQISSEVPQNLSASRPQDRQFILSSKKLLLSDSGFYLCASEGDTYNEQFFGPGTRLTVL.